The next 17 T cell receptor beta chains were all read from a single sample in a study of shared clonotypes between healthy human individuals. Assay used: immunoSEQ multiplex PCR; TCRdb lists only in-frame clones, some missing. Found here are some 2.4 million clones, roughly 93% of them singletons; the top ten hold more than 0.35%. The sequenced material came from naive CD4+ T cells from PBMCs. Subset indicated: CD45RA+ positively selected. These receptors were collected from a man aged 18-30 years in good health. Some clones in this sample may be carry-over from other donors' samples.

The chain uses TRBV14 and TRBJ2-7, with TRBD2 identical over 11 bases. CDR1 and CDR2 (germline): SGHDN, FVKESK. V lost 4 bases and J lost 5; bases outside the gene matches: 4. The CDR3 runs to 14 residues. DNA for the CDR3: TGTGCCAGCAGCCCGGGACTAGCGGCCCACGAGCAGTACTTC. Amino acid sequence: CASSPGLAAHEQYF.

This chain uses TRBV5-6 with TRBJ2-7; TRBD2 is a possible D gene (5 bases). The V end lost 4 bases, the J end lost 1 base, and 6 bases lay between the germline ends. CDR3 length equals 12 residues. Looked up from germline, CDR1 is SGHDT and CDR2 is YYEEEE. CDR3 protein: CASSRESYEQYF. In DNA, the CDR3 is TGTGCCAGCAGCAGGGAGTCCTACGAGCAGTACTTC.

The chain combines TRBV7-9 with TRBJ2-7; TRBD2 agrees at 8 bases. Trimming cost V 6 bases and J 3 bases; bases outside gene matches: 4. The CDR3 extends over 13 amino acids. Germline V gene data show CDR1 as SEHNR and CDR2 as FQNEAQ (reference sequence). The CDR3 bases are TGTGCCAGCAGGATGGGACTAGGCTACGAGCAGTACTTC. Translating gives CASRMGLGYEQYF.

V is TRBV18 and J is TRBJ2-5; 14 bases are shared with TRBD2. The CDR3 runs 18 residues. After removal of 0 bases from V and 3 bases from J, the junction contained 6 bases not matched to a gene. Germline-derived CDR1 and CDR2 are KGHSH and LQKENI. The CDR3 reads CASSPPGLAGAKEETQYF. DNA for the CDR3: TGTGCCAGCTCACCACCGGGACTAGCGGGAGCTAAGGAAGAGACCCAGTACTTC.

The V call is TRBV10-3, the J call TRBJ2-7; 9 nucleotides match TRBD1. With 7 bases clipped from V and 0 bases from J, the junction kept 13 bases outside the gene matches. The germline V gene encodes CDR1 ENHRY and CDR2 SYGVKD. The CDR3 runs 17 residues. CDR3 nucleotides: TGTGCCATCAAGTTTGCCGGGACAGGGAACCGCTCCTACGAGCAGTACTTC. This encodes CAIKFAGTGNRSYEQYF.

The rearrangement uses TRBV7-2 and TRBJ1-5; 12 bases align to TRBD1. Losses at the gene ends were 7 bases for V and 7 bases for J; bases not matched to a gene: 11. CDR1 and CDR2 (germline): SGHTA, FQGNSA. The CDR3 consists of 16 residues. CDR3 nucleotide sequence: TGTGCCAGCACCCTTTCCGGGACAGGGGGCGAGCAGCCCCAGCATTTT. Translated, it gives CASTLSGTGGEQPQHF.

With regard to this clone: Other nucleotide sequences in the sample specify the same CDR3. CDR3 bases: TGTGCCACCAGCAGAGATCGAGGAAATCAGCCCCAGCATTTT. Protein product: CATSRDRGNQPQHF. The V call is TRBV15, the J call TRBJ1-5, with D uncertain. V lost 0 bases, J lost 4 bases, and 7 bases lay in between. This CDR3 comprises 14 residues. CDR1 and CDR2 from the germline V gene are LNHNV and YYDKDF (reference sequence).

The chain combines TRBV2 with TRBJ2-1; D is uncertain. Trimming cost V 7 bases and J 14 bases, with 18 bases left between them. Germline V gives CDR1 SNHLY, CDR2 FYNNEI. CDR3 size: 12 residues. This CDR3 is CASNVGQTSEFF. CDR3 DNA sequence: TGTGCCAGCAATGTCGGGCAAACCTCAGAGTTCTTC. Full variable domain (rest looked up from reference TRBV2 and TRBJ2-1): EPEVTQTPSHQVTQMGQEVILRCVPISNHLYFYWYRQILGQKVEFLVSFYNNEISEKSEIFDDQFSVERPDGSNFTLKIRSTKLEDSAMYFCASNVGQTSEFFGPGTRLTVL.

The sample holds a few counts of this clone. The rearrangement joins TRBV5-1 to TRBJ1-1, with D perhaps TRBD1 (6 bases). The CDR3 totals 15 residues. The V end was cut by 1 base, the J end by 4 bases, with 14 bases between. Germline V lookup: CDR1 SGHRS, CDR2 YFSETQ. The CDR3 region is CASSLLSRGITEAFF. The CDR3 nucleotides read TGCGCCAGCAGCTTGTTATCCAGGGGAATCACTGAAGCTTTCTTT.

V is TRBV5-1 and J is TRBJ2-1; D may be TRBD1 (6 bases). Germline values: CDR1 SGHRS, CDR2 YFSETQ. V was pared by 4 bases and J by 7 bases, with 15 bases between. CDR3 size: 14 residues. As DNA, the CDR3 is TGCGCCAGCAGCAGTAAACAGGGACCGAATGAGCAGTTCTTC. This sequence encodes CASSSKQGPNEQFF.

V is TRBV7-2 and J is TRBJ2-3; weak D call: TRBD2 (6 bases). Germline CDR1 and CDR2: SGHTA and FQGNSA. This CDR3 is 16 amino acids long. V shed 5 bases and J shed 0 bases, with 15 bases lying between them. As DNA, the CDR3 is TGTGCCAGCAGCCTCCTCTTAGCGGAGAGCACAGATACGCAGTATTTT. Translation: CASSLLLAESTDTQYF.

The V call is TRBV6-5, the J call TRBJ2-2; 7 bases line up with TRBD1. Germline values: CDR1 MNHEY, CDR2 SVGAGI. With V trimmed by 5 bases and J by 4 bases, 7 bases remained unmatched. The CDR3 extends over 15 amino acids. The CDR3, as DNA: TGTGCCAGCAGTGTAGGACAGGCGCGCACCGGGGAGCTGTTTTTT. Protein: CASSVGQARTGELFF.

The chain combines TRBV28 with TRBJ2-2, with 10 bases aligning to TRBD2. The CDR3 consists of 19 residues. The V and J ends lost 5 bases and 2 bases, in that order; junction bases with no gene match: 14. Germline loops: CDR1 MDHEN, CDR2 SYDVKM. The CDR3: CASSPHASGSGRNTGELFF. Written as DNA, the CDR3 is TGTGCCAGCAGTCCCCACGCTAGCGGGAGCGGCCGTAACACCGGGGAGCTGTTTTTT.

The genes are TRBV9 and TRBJ2-7, with 7 bases aligning to TRBD1. The CDR3 is made up of 15 amino acids. The trim removed 4 bases at V and 1 base at J, leaving 8 bases unmatched. From germline, CDR1 is SGDLS and CDR2 YYNGEE. The CDR3 DNA sequence: TGTGCCAGCAGCTACCCCGGGACAGCTTCCTACGAGCAGTACTTC. Amino acids: CASSYPGTASYEQYF.

This clone was observed a handful of times. V and J are TRBV28 and TRBJ1-2, with 7 positions matching TRBD1. The CDR3 is 12 residues long. From germline, CDR1 is MDHEN and CDR2 SYDVKM. Trimming at V came to 11 bases and at J to 7 bases, leaving 10 bases not matched to a gene. The CDR3 here is CAEGVAGGGYTF. Written as DNA, the CDR3 is TGTGCCGAAGGGGTGGCAGGGGGTGGCTACACCTTC.

This clone has more than one count but fewer than ten. The chain is built from TRBV10-2 and TRBJ1-1; D uncertain. Germline V gene sequence: CDR1 WSHSY, CDR2 SAAADI. Trimming left V 5 bases short and J 5 bases short, with 12 bases between. CDR3 length: 13 amino acids. The CDR3 DNA is TGCGCCAGCAGTATTACCCCGGGGACTGAAGCTTTCTTT. Amino acids: CASSITPGTEAFF.

The V gene is TRBV28, the J gene TRBJ1-2; 9 bases agree with TRBD1. CDR3 length: 16 amino acids. CDR1 is MDHEN, CDR2 SYDVKM, per germline. V shed 6 bases, J shed 4 bases, and the junction held 12 bases outside the gene matches. CDR3 in DNA: TGTGCCAGCAGCCGCGCCGGGACAGGGAAGATCTATGGCTACACCTTC. Translation gives CASSRAGTGKIYGYTF.